The next 10 T cell receptor beta chains were all read from a single sample in a study of tumor and adjacent non-tumor tissue in lung cancer. A modified ARM-PCR protocol with three rounds of nested PCR amplified TCRbeta. One entry per CDR3 protein, called by TCRdb with MiXCR from the multiplex PCR reads. The sample has more than 75,000 distinct CDR3 sequences, over 80% seen once. No cell sorting was done before RNA was extracted from the tissue. The sequenced sample was lung tumor tissue. The source of these receptors is a woman between 45 and 65 years old with non-small cell lung cancer.

Note on this clonotype: One end of the junction varies from germline; a read error may be responsible. J is TRBJ2-5 and V is TRBV20-1; TRBD1 is a possible D gene (5 bases). The CDR3 loop spans 14 amino acids. The germline CDR1 and CDR2 sequences are DFQATT and SNEGSKA (reference sequence). The DNA for the CDR3 is TGCAGTTCTAGAGCAGGGATTAGCTCCGAGACCCAGTACTTC. Residues: CSSRAGISSETQYF.

The CDR3 here is CLSNLDPGLAEADTQYF. CDR3 nucleotides: TGTCTCAGCAACTTGGACCCGGGACTAGCGGAAGCAGATACGCAGTATTTT. The genes are TRBV11-2 and TRBJ2-3, with TRBD2 identical over 11 bases. The length of the CDR3 is 17 residues. The germline CDR1 and CDR2 sequences are SGHAT and FQNNGV.

This clonotype appeared a few times. Possible read error: a much larger clone is one base away. The chain uses TRBV13 and TRBJ2-3; TRBD2 might be the D (6 bases). V dropped 4 bases and J dropped 2 bases, with 13 bases sitting between them. This CDR3 has 15 residues. Germline assignment: CDR1 PRHDT and CDR2 FYEKMQ (reference sequence). CDR3 sequence: CASSWGGSDTDTQYF. CDR3 in DNA: TGTGCCAGCAGCTGGGGAGGTTCTGACACAGATACGCAGTATTTT.

The V call is TRBV20-1, the J call TRBJ2-5; no firm D call. Trimming shortened V by 4 bases and J by 3 bases, and 24 bases separated the two germline ends. The CDR3 is 17 residues long. Germline V gene lookup returns CDR1 DFQATT and CDR2 SNEGSKA (reference sequence). DNA for the CDR3: TGCAGTGCTATCAGTCTGACAACCCTTGGGCCCAAAGAGACCCAGTACTTC. This encodes CSAISLTTLGPKETQYF.

With regard to this clonotype: This may be a read error: a much more frequent sequence differs by one nucleotide. This chain uses TRBV7-2 with TRBJ2-5; D unresolved. CDR3 length: 14 amino acids. Germline V gene data show CDR1 as SGHTA and CDR2 as FQGNSA. V lost 5 bases and J 3 bases, leaving 13 bases between the germline ends. The DNA for the CDR3 is TGTACCAGCAGCCTCAAGGTAGTAGAAGAGACCCAGTACTTC. It is translated as CTSSLKVVEETQYF.

About this clonotype: The junction departs from germline at one end; a sequencing error may be responsible. V and J are TRBV29-1 and TRBJ2-1, with 15 bases matching TRBD2. The germline gives CDR1 SQVTM, CDR2 ANQGSEA. This CDR3 has 16 amino acids. For the CDR3, the DNA is TGTAGCGTTATCAGCCCGGGACTAGCGGGAGGCGGTGAGCAGTTCTTC. It yields the protein CSVISPGLAGGGEQFF.

This chain connects TRBV6-2 or TRBV6-3 to TRBJ2-5; 13 bases line up with TRBD2. J was trimmed by 4 bases and V by 6 bases; bases with no gene match: 14. This CDR3 has 18 amino acids. CDR1 is MNHEY, CDR2 SVGEGT, per germline. The CDR3 here is CASSTDRLAGGMRETQYF. For the CDR3, the DNA is TGTGCCAGCAGCACTGACCGACTAGCGGGAGGAATGCGAGAGACCCAGTACTTC.

A word on this clonotype: Here the CDR3 omits its conserved ending phenylalanine or tryptophan, so a read error is the likely source. The chain uses TRBV4-2 and TRBJ1-1; TRBD1 might be the D (6 bases). The CDR3 consists of 15 residues. Germline V gene lookup returns CDR1 LGHNA and CDR2 YNFKEQ. DNA of the CDR3: TGTATCAGTAGCCAAGACGGGGGGCGGGGGACTGAAGCTTTCCTT. Its protein product is CISSQDGGRGTEAFL.

Many counts were recorded for this clonotype. The gene calls are TRBV12-3 or TRBV12-4 and TRBJ2-5, with TRBD2 identical over 9 bases. J was trimmed by 5 bases and V by 5 bases; bases with no gene match: 9. The CDR3 spans 15 residues. CDR3 nucleotides: TGTGCCAGCAGTAAAAGTGGACTAGCGCAGGAGACCCAGTACTTC. It yields the protein CASSKSGLAQETQYF.

The chain carries TRBV28 and TRBJ1-1; D is uncertain. The ends were cut back, 5 bases at V and 13 bases at J, with 32 bases in the middle. The germline gives CDR1 MDHEN, CDR2 SYDVKM. The CDR3 is 17 amino acids. The CDR3 protein is CASSAPGDSNFDRNVFF. The CDR3 region has the DNA TGTGCCAGCAGTGCCCCCGGGGATAGCAACTTCGATAGGAATGTTTTCTTT.